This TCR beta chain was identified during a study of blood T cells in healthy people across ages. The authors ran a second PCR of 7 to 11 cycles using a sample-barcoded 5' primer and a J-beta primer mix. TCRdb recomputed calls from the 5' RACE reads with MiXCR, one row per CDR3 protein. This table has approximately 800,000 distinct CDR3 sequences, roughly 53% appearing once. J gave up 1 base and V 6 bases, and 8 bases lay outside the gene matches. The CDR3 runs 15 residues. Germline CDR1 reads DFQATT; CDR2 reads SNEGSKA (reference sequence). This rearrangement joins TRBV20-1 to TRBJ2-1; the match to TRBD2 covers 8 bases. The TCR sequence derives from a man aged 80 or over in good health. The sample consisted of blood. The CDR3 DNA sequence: TGCAGTGCCAAGACGGGAGGGGGGTCCTACAATGAGCAGTTCTTC. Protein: CSAKTGGGSYNEQFF.